This entry describes one T cell receptor beta chain. This sample is part of a study of identical twins. TCRdb reprocessed the 5' RACE reads with MiXCR, giving one entry per CDR3 protein. The table includes approximately 350,000 distinct CDR3 sequences, about 12% detected once. This sample was shared with a second study, whose subject was yellow fever vaccine responses in identical twins.

Specimen: CD8+ T cells sorted from blood. The clonotype comes from a woman aged 18 to 35 in good health.

The CDR3 is CSARDWWPPGDTQYF. The CDR3 DNA is TGCAGTGCTAGAGATTGGTGGCCCCCCGGAGATACGCAGTATTTT. The chain uses TRBV20-1 and TRBJ2-3; D unclear. CDR3 length equals 15 residues. Germline V gene lookup returns CDR1 DFQATT and CDR2 SNEGSKA (reference sequence). With 0 bases removed from V and 5 bases from J, the gap between germline ends came to 15 bases.